This passage covers 24 T cell receptor beta chains from one sample sequenced in a study of shared clonotypes between healthy human individuals. Naive CD8 cells comprised CD45RO-negative, CCR7-positively selected cells, excluding terminally differentiated effector memory CD45RA+ cells. The repertoire was sequenced with immunoSEQ multiplex PCR; TCRdb's copy has only in-frame clones and lacks some. The sample holds a few million clones, roughly 93% seen once. Material for sequencing was naive CD8+ T cells from PBMCs. The receptors come from a man aged 18 to 35 in good health. Some clones in this sample may be carry-over from other donors' samples.

This sequence joins TRBV7-6 and TRBJ1-5, with D hard to call. This CDR3 contains 16 residues. Trimming shortened V by 1 base and J by 4 bases, and 14 bases separated the two germline ends. Germline CDR1 SGHVS, CDR2 FNYEAQ. The CDR3 coding sequence is TGTGCCAGCAGCTTAGGTGGGTGGTCCCCTAATCAGCCCCAGCATTTT. It codes for CASSLGGWSPNQPQHF.

This chain links TRBV28 with TRBJ2-1, with 13 bases aligning to TRBD2. Germline V gene lookup returns CDR1 MDHEN and CDR2 SYDVKM. The CDR3 consists of 17 residues. J lost 1 base, V lost 6 bases, and 6 bases had no gene match. The CDR3 coding sequence is TGTGCCAGCAGCCCGCGGACTAGCGGGAGATCCTACAATGAGCAGTTCTTC. Protein: CASSPRTSGRSYNEQFF.

This clone was detected only once. Written as DNA, the CDR3 is TGTGCCAGCAGCTTAGGAGGTTGGACGCTAGCGGGTTCAGATACGCAGTATTTT. Translation gives CASSLGGWTLAGSDTQYF. The chain has TRBV7-6 and TRBJ2-3; 8 nucleotides align to TRBD2. Germline loops: CDR1 SGHVS, CDR2 FNYEAQ. There are 18 residues in the CDR3. The ends lost 1 base at V and 4 bases at J; junction bases unmatched: 13. The whole variable domain, remainder taken from reference TRBV7-6 and TRBJ2-3, is GAGVSQSPRYKVTKRGQDVALRCDPISGHVSLYWYRQALGQGPEFLTYFNYEAQQDKSGLPNDRFSAERPEGSISTLTIQRTEQRDSAMYRCASSLGGWTLAGSDTQYFGPGTRLTVL.

The J gene is TRBJ1-3, the V gene TRBV11-2; possible D gene TRBD1, 5 bases. V was trimmed by 5 bases and J by 2 bases, leaving 13 bases between them. Germline CDR1 is SGHAT and CDR2 is FQNNGV. This CDR3 comprises 15 residues. The CDR3 DNA sequence: TGTGCCAGCAGCCCGGCCCGGGGGGCTGGAAACACCATATATTTT. It encodes CASSPARGAGNTIYF.

V is TRBV29-1 and J is TRBJ2-2, with 8 bases identical to TRBD1. Germline-derived CDR1 and CDR2 are SQVTM and ANQGSEA. V shed 7 bases and J 0 bases; nucleotides not matched to a gene: 4. The CDR3 is made up of 14 amino acids. The CDR3 reads CSASGGANTGELFF. The CDR3 DNA sequence: TGCAGCGCCTCAGGGGGCGCGAACACCGGGGAGCTGTTTTTT.

The chain carries TRBV4-1 and TRBJ1-3; no clear D. This CDR3 is 17 amino acids long. Trimming removed 1 base at V and 0 bases at J, with 13 bases between. CDR1 MGHRA and CDR2 YSYEKL come from the germline V gene. CDR3 in DNA: TGCGCCAGCAGCCAAGGTGTCATAAGTTTCTCTGGAAACACCATATATTTT. This sequence encodes CASSQGVISFSGNTIYF.

This chain joins TRBV7-9 and TRBJ2-2; TRBD1 matches at 8 bases. V shed 5 bases, J shed 1 base, and the junction held 6 bases outside the gene matches. CDR3 length equals 16 residues. Germline V CDR1 and CDR2: SEHNR, FQNEAQ (reference sequence). Written as DNA, the CDR3 is TGTGCCAGCAGCCCGCAGACAGGGGAGAACACCGGGGAGCTGTTTTTT. Its protein is CASSPQTGENTGELFF.

In the case of this clone: This sample also contains other DNA sequences that code for the same CDR3. This sequence joins TRBV9 and TRBJ1-1; D unclear. V lost 1 base and J lost 4, with 8 bases in between. Germline V gene data show CDR1 as SGDLS and CDR2 as YYNGEE. This CDR3 is built from 13 residues. CDR3 nucleotides: TGTGCCAGCAGCGTAAAAGGTGGCACTGAAGCTTTCTTT. It specifies CASSVKGGTEAFF.

This clone was recorded only once. The chain uses TRBV13 and TRBJ1-2, with D possibly being TRBD1 (5 bases). The CDR3 totals 15 residues. Trimming removed 2 bases at V and 5 bases at J, with 15 bases between. Germline CDR1 and CDR2: PRHDT and FYEKMQ (reference sequence). The CDR3 is CASSLPNVQGYGYTF. The CDR3 DNA reads TGTGCCAGCAGCTTACCGAACGTCCAGGGATATGGCTACACCTTC. Filled out from reference TRBV13 and TRBJ1-2, the complete variable domain reads AAGVIQSPRHLIKEKRETATLKCYPIPRHDTVYWYQQGPGQDPQFLISFYEKMQSDKGSIPDRFSAQQFSDYHSELNMSSLELGDSALYFCASSLPNVQGYGYTFGSGTRLTVV.

The genes are TRBV7-2 and TRBJ2-7, with D unresolved. The germline V gene has CDR1 SGHTA and CDR2 FQGNSA. The CDR3 loop spans 14 amino acids. Trimming cost V 4 bases and J 2 bases, with 12 bases left between them. CDR3 sequence (DNA): TGTGCCAGCAGCTCCCCACCCCCCCCCTACGAGCAGTACTTC. Translated, it gives CASSSPPPPYEQYF.

The V and J genes are TRBV7-9 and TRBJ2-7; D gene unclear. Per the germline V gene, CDR1 is SEHNR and CDR2 is FQNEAQ (reference sequence). The ends were cut back, 8 bases at V and 7 bases at J, with 15 bases in the middle. CDR3 length equals 12 residues. CDR3 residues: CASSASTWEQYF. CDR3 DNA: TGTGCCAGCTCAGCTTCGACTTGGGAGCAGTACTTC.

The V and J genes are TRBV28 and TRBJ1-1; no firm D call. The V and J ends lost 8 bases and 1 base respectively, with 17 bases between them. The V gene's germline CDR1 is MDHEN and CDR2 SYDVKM. The CDR3 spans 15 residues. The CDR3 protein is CASGIPLSSNTEAFF. The CDR3 DNA reads TGTGCCAGCGGTATCCCGCTCTCATCGAACACTGAAGCTTTCTTT.

The gene calls are TRBV29-1 and TRBJ1-2; D uncertain. Germline CDR1 reads SQVTM; CDR2 reads ANQGSEA. This CDR3 contains 14 residues. CDR3 nucleotide sequence: TGCACCCTGACCACGCCTGAGGATAACTATGGCTACACCTTC. Protein product: CTLTTPEDNYGYTF.

The rearrangement uses TRBV5-4 and TRBJ2-7, with D perhaps TRBD1 (6 bases). The length of the CDR3 is 17 residues. The V and J ends lost 0 bases and 1 base respectively, with 17 bases between them. Germline-derived CDR1 and CDR2 are SGHNT and YYREEE (reference sequence). The CDR3 sequence is CASSLDGGRTDSYEQYF. The CDR3 DNA reads TGTGCCAGCAGCTTGGATGGTGGGCGGACAGATTCCTACGAGCAGTACTTC.

The chain is built from TRBV4-3 and TRBJ1-2; 8 nucleotides align to TRBD1. CDR3 length: 16 amino acids. V lost 3 bases and J lost 3; bases outside the gene matches: 9. Germline CDR1 and CDR2: LGHNA and YSLEER. CDR3 loop: CASSHLPRQGYYGYTF. The CDR3 DNA reads TGCGCCAGCAGCCATCTCCCTCGACAGGGGTACTATGGCTACACCTTC.

The chain links TRBV7-3 to TRBJ2-2; D could derive from TRBD1 or TRBD2 (5 bases each). The germline V gene encodes CDR1 SGHTA and CDR2 FQGTGA. The CDR3 contains 17 residues. Trimming left V 3 bases short and J 2 bases short, with 16 bases between. Here the CDR3 reads CASSFLGGSGNTGELFF. The CDR3 nucleotides read TGTGCCAGCAGCTTCCTTGGGGGAAGCGGAAACACCGGGGAGCTGTTTTTT. Together with reference TRBV7-3 and TRBJ2-2, the CDR3 gives the full variable domain: GAGVSQTPSNKVTEKGKYVELRCDPISGHTALYWYRQSLGQGPEFLIYFQGTGAADDSGLPNDRFFAVRPEGSVSTLKIQRTERGDSAVYLCASSFLGGSGNTGELFFGEGSRLTVL.

The chain employs TRBV27 and TRBJ1-1, with D unclear. The ends were cut back, 2 bases at V and 5 bases at J, with 12 bases in the middle. This CDR3 contains 14 residues. Germline V lookup: CDR1 MNHEY, CDR2 SMNVEV (reference sequence). The CDR3 bases are TGTGCCAGCAGTTTAATTCGGTCGGCTACTGAAGCTTTCTTT. Translation gives CASSLIRSATEAFF.

This clone has a single count. The chain recombines TRBV10-2 with TRBJ2-5; no clear D. The J call may be incorrect, as the DNA end agrees better with TRBJ2-7. Germline CDR1 reads WSHSY; CDR2 reads SAAADI. CDR3 length equals 13 residues. CDR3 coding DNA: TGCGCCAGCAGTGACAGGAGCTCCTACGAGCAGTACTTC. Translation gives CASSDRSSYEQYF.

The rearrangement links TRBV27 to TRBJ2-7; a possible D gene is TRBD2 (6 bases). The CDR3 loop spans 12 amino acids. Trimming stripped 9 bases from V and 7 bases from J, with 16 bases between. CDR1 is MNHEY and CDR2 is SMNVEV in the germline V gene (reference sequence). Here the CDR3 reads CASSGGAREQYF. Here the CDR3 DNA reads TGTGCCAGTTCTGGAGGGGCTAGGGAGCAGTACTTC.

This clone was seen only a few times. V is TRBV30 and J is TRBJ1-1; 7 bases line up with TRBD1. The CDR3 contains 13 residues. Germline values: CDR1 GTSNPN, CDR2 SVGIG (reference sequence). J was trimmed by 5 bases and V by 2 bases; bases with no gene match: 5. CDR3 sequence reads: CAWSIQGETEAFF. CDR3 coding DNA: TGTGCCTGGAGTATCCAGGGGGAGACTGAAGCTTTCTTT.

The rearrangement joins TRBV10-2 to TRBJ2-3; tentatively, D is TRBD2 (6 bases). The CDR3 consists of 16 residues. Germline CDR1 reads WSHSY; CDR2 reads SAAADI. Trimming took off 0 bases at V and 1 base at J, with 11 bases between the two ends. CDR3 coding DNA: TGCGCCAGCAGTGAGTCCTGGGCGGGGCGCACAGATACGCAGTATTTT. Protein sequence: CASSESWAGRTDTQYF.

V gene TRBV4-1 combines with J gene TRBJ2-7; 10 bases align to TRBD2. The CDR3 sequence is 14 residues long. CDR1 MGHRA and CDR2 YSYEKL come from the germline V gene. After removal of 4 bases from V and 3 bases from J, the junction contained 3 bases not matched to a gene. The DNA of the CDR3 is TGCGCCAGCAGCCCAACTAGCGGGAACTACGAGCAGTACTTC. This encodes CASSPTSGNYEQYF.

The rearrangement uses TRBV19 and TRBJ1-1, with D perhaps matching TRBD1 (6 bases). From germline, CDR1 is LNHDA and CDR2 SQIVND (reference sequence). V was clipped by 9 bases and J by 3 bases, with 14 bases between them. The CDR3 spans 13 residues. This CDR3 reads CASQATGYTEAFF. The CDR3 DNA is TGTGCCAGCCAAGCCACAGGGTACACTGAAGCTTTCTTT.

The V and J genes are TRBV6-9 and TRBJ2-1; D uncertain. Germline loops: CDR1 MNHGY, CDR2 SVAAGI. The CDR3 has 13 residues. The V end was cut by 4 bases, the J end by 6 bases, with 10 bases between. The CDR3 DNA is TGTGCCAGCAGTTTAGGAGCTTGCAATGAGCAGTTCTTC. Translating gives CASSLGACNEQFF.